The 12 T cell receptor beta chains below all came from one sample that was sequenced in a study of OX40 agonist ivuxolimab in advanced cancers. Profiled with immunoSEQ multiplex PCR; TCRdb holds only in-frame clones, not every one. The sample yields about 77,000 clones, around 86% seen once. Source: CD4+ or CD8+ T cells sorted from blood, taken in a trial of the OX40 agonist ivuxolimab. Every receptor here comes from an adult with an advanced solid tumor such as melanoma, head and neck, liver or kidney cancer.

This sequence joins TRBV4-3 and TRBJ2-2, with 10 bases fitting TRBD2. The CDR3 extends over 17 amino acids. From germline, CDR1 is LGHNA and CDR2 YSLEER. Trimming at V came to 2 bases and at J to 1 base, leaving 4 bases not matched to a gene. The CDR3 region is CASSQQPSGGNTGELFF. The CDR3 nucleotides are TGCGCCAGCAGCCAACAGCCTAGCGGGGGGAACACCGGGGAGCTGTTTTTT.

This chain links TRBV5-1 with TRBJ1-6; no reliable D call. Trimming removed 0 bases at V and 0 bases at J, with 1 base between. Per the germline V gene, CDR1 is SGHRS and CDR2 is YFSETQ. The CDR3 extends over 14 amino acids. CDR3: CASSLGSYNSPLHF. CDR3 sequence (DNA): TGCGCCAGCAGCTTGGGCTCCTATAATTCACCCCTCCACTTT.

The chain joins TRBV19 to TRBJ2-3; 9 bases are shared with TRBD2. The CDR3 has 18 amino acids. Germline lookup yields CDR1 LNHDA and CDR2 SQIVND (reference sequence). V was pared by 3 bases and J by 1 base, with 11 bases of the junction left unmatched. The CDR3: CASSIFSAGGPGTDTQYF. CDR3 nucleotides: TGTGCCAGTAGTATTTTTTCCGCGGGGGGGCCTGGCACAGATACGCAGTATTTT. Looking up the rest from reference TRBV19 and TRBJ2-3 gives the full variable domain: DGGITQSPKYLFRKEGQNVTLSCEQNLNHDAMYWYRQDPGQGLRLIYYSQIVNDFQKGDIAEGYSVSREKKESFPLTVTSAQKNPTAFYLCASSIFSAGGPGTDTQYFGPGTRLTVL.

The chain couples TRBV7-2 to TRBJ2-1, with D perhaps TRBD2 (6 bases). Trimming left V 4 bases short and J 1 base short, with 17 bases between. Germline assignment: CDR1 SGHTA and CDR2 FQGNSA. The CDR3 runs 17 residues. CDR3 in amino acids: CASSSRVGGASYNEQFF. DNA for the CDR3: TGTGCCAGCAGCTCCCGGGTGGGCGGGGCGTCCTACAATGAGCAGTTCTTC.

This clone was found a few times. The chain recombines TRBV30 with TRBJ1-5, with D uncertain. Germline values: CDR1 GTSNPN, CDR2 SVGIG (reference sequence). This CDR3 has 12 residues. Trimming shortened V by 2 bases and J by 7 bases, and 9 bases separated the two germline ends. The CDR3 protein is CAWSPKGQPQHF. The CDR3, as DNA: TGTGCCTGGAGTCCAAAGGGACAGCCCCAGCATTTT.

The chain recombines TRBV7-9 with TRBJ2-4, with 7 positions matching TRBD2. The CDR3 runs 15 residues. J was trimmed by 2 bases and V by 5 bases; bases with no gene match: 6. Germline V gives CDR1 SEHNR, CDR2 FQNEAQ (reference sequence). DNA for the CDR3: TGTGCCAGCAGCCCCGGGGGAGGGTCCAAAAACATTCAGTACTTC. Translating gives CASSPGGGSKNIQYF. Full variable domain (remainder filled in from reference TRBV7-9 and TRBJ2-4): DTGVSQNPRHKITKRGQNVTFRCDPISEHNRLYWYRQTLGQGPEFLTYFQNEAQLEKSRLLSDRFSAERPKGSFSTLEIQRTEQGDSAMYLCASSPGGGSKNIQYFGAGTRLSVL.

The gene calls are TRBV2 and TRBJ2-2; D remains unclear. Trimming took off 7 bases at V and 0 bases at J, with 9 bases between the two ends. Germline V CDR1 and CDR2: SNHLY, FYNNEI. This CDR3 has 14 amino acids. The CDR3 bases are TGTGCCAGCACCCCCCGCCCGAACACCGGGGAGCTGTTTTTT. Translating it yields CASTPRPNTGELFF.

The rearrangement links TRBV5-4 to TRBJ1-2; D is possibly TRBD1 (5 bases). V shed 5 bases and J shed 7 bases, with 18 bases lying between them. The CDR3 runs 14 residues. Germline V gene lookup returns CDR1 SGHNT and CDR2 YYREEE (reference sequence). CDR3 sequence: CASSKPGGAPGYTF. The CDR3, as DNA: TGTGCCAGCAGTAAACCGGGAGGGGCCCCTGGCTACACCTTC.

The CDR3 reads CASSSSTGGLTGELFF. CDR3 nucleotide sequence: TGTGCCAGCAGCTCATCGACAGGGGGACTCACCGGGGAGCTGTTTTTT. V is TRBV7-3 and J is TRBJ2-2; 9 bases line up with TRBD1. The CDR3 consists of 16 residues. CDR1 SGHTA and CDR2 FQGTGA come from the germline V gene. V trimming: 4 bases; J trimming: 4 bases; junction bases outside the gene matches: 7.

The CDR3 DNA reads TGTGCCAGCAGACTCATGGTGGGAGGGGCCGGCTACACCTTC. Residues: CASRLMVGGAGYTF. The chain links TRBV7-2 to TRBJ1-2; a possible D gene is TRBD1 (5 bases). Trimming removed 6 bases from V and 8 bases from J, with 19 bases in between. There are 14 residues in the CDR3. The germline CDR1 and CDR2 sequences are SGHTA and FQGNSA. Full variable domain (rest looked up from reference TRBV7-2 and TRBJ1-2): GAGVSQSPSNKVTEKGKDVELRCDPISGHTALYWYRQSLGQGLEFLIYFQGNSAPDKSGLPSDRFSAERTGGSVSTLTIQRTQQEDSAVYLCASRLMVGGAGYTFGSGTRLTVV.

The CDR3: CASSIRQGTNEKLFF. CDR3 DNA sequence: TGTGCCAGCAGCATACGACAGGGAACTAATGAAAAACTGTTTTTT. The rearrangement joins TRBV7-9 to TRBJ1-4; 7 nucleotides match TRBD1. Germline-derived CDR1 and CDR2 are SEHNR and FQNEAQ (reference sequence). The CDR3 extends over 15 amino acids. Losses at the gene ends were 5 bases for V and 1 base for J; bases not matched to a gene: 4.

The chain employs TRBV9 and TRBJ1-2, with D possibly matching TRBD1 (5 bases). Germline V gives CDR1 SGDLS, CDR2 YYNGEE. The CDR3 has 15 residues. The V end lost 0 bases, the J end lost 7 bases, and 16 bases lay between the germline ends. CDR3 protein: CASSVEGSGAPGYTF. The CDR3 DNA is TGTGCCAGCAGCGTAGAGGGCAGCGGGGCGCCTGGCTACACCTTC.